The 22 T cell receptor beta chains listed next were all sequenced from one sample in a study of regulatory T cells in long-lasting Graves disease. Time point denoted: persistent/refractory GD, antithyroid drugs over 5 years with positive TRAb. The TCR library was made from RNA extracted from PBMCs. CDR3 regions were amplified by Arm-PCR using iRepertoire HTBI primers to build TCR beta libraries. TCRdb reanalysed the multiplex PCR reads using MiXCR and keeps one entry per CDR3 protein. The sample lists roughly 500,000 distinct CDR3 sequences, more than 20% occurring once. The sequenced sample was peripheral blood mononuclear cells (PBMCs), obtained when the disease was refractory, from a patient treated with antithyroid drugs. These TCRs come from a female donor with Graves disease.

This chain's CDR3 is CASSLQRTSGRGEQFF. The CDR3 DNA reads as TGCGCCAGCAGCTTGCAAAGGACTAGCGGGAGGGGTGAGCAGTTCTTC. J is TRBJ2-1 and V is TRBV5-1; 15 bases match TRBD2. The germline V gene has CDR1 SGHRS and CDR2 YFSETQ. The CDR3 has 16 amino acids. After removal of 1 base from V and 9 bases from J, the junction contained 5 bases not matched to a gene.

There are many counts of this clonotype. Here the CDR3 DNA reads TGCAGTGTGAGACCGACGGCCTGGGGTTCACCCCTCCACTTT. The encoded protein is CSVRPTAWGSPLHF. The V and J genes are TRBV20-1 and TRBJ1-6; D gene ambiguous. Germline lookup yields CDR1 DFQATT and CDR2 SNEGSKA (reference sequence). The germline V and J ends were trimmed by 7 bases and 9 bases, with 19 bases remaining between them. The length of the CDR3 is 14 residues.

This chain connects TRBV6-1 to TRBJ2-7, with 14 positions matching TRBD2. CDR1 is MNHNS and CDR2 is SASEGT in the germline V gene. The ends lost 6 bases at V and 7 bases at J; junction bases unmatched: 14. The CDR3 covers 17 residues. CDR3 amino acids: CASRRAVLGLAGDEQYF. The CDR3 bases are TGTGCCAGCAGGCGGGCGGTTTTGGGACTAGCGGGAGATGAGCAGTACTTC.

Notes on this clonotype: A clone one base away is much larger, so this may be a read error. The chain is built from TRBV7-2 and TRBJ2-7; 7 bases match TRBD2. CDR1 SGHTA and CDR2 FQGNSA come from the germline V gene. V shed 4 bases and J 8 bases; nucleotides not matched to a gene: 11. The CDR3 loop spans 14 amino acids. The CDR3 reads CASSWGLTGGKQYF. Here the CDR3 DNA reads TGTGCCAGCAGCTGGGGACTAACGGGAGGAAAGCAGTACTTC.

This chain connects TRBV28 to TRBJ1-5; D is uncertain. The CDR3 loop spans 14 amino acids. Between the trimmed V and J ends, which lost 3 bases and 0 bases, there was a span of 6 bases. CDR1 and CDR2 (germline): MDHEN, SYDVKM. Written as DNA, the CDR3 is TGTGCCAGCAGTTTTCAAGTTAGCAATCAGCCCCAGCATTTT. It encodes CASSFQVSNQPQHF.

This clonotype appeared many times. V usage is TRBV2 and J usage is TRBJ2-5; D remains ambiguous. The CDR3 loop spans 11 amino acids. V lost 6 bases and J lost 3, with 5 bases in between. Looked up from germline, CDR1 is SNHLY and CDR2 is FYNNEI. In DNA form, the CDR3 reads TGTGCCAGCAGCTTTAAAGAGACCCAGTACTTC. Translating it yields CASSFKETQYF.

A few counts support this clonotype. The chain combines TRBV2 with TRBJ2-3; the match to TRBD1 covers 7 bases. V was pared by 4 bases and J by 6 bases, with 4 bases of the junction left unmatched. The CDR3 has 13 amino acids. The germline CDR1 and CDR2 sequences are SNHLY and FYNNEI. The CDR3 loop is CASSVQGLDTQYF. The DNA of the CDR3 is TGTGCCAGCAGTGTACAGGGGCTGGATACGCAGTATTTT.

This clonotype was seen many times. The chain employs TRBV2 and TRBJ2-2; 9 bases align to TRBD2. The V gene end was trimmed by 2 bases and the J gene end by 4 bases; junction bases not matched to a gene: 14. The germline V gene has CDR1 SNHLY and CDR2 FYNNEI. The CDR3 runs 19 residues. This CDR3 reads CASSEWRAGGPGSTGELFF. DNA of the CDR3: TGTGCCAGCAGTGAATGGAGAGCGGGAGGACCCGGGAGCACCGGGGAGCTGTTTTTT.

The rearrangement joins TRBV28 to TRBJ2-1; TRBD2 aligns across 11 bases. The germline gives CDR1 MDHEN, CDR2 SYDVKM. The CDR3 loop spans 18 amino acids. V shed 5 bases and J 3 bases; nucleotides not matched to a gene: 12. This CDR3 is CASSRQLLAGVVYNEQFF. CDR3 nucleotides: TGTGCCAGCAGTCGGCAGTTACTAGCGGGAGTAGTCTACAATGAGCAGTTCTTC.

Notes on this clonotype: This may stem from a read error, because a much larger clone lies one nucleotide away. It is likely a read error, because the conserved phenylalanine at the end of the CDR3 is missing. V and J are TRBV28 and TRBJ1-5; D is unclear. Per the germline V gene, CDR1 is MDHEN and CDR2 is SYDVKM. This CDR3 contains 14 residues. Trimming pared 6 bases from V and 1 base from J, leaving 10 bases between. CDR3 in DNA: TGTGCCAGCAGGGGAAAAGCGAGCAATCAGCCCCAGCATTAT. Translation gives CASRGKASNQPQHY.

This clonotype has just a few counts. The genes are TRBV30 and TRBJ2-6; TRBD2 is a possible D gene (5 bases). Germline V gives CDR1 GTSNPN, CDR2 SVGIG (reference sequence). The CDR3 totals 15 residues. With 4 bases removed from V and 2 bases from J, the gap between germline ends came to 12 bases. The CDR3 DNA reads TGTGCCTGGATGAACCGGGGAACTGGGGCCAACGTCCTGACTTTC. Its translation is CAWMNRGTGANVLTF.

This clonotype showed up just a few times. The CDR3 region is CASSLRLGNEQYF. CDR3 nucleotide sequence: TGTGCCAGCAGCTTGAGACTGGGCAACGAGCAGTACTTC. The chain combines TRBV5-6 with TRBJ2-7; D ambiguous. CDR3 length equals 13 residues. V lost 1 base, J lost 5 bases, and 10 bases lay in between. Germline values: CDR1 SGHDT, CDR2 YYEEEE.

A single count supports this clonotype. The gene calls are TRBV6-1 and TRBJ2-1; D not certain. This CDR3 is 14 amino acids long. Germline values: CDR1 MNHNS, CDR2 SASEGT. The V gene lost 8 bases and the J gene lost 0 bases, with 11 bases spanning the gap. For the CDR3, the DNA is TGTGCCAGCCGGACGGCGAGCTCCTACAATGAGCAGTTCTTC. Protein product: CASRTASSYNEQFF.

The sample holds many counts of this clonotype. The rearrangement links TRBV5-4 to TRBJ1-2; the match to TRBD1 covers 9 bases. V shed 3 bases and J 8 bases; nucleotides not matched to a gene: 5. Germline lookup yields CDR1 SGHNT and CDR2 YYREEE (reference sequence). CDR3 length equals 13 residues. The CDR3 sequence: CASSSQGAQGYTF. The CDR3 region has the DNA TGTGCCAGCAGCTCACAGGGGGCGCAGGGCTACACCTTC.

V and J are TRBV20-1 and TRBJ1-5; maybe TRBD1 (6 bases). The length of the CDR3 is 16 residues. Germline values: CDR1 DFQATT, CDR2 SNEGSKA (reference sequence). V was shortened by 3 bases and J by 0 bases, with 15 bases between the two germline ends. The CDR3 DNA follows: TGCAGTGCTAGGGCCCTAACAGGGTATAGCAATCAGCCCCAGCATTTT. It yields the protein CSARALTGYSNQPQHF.

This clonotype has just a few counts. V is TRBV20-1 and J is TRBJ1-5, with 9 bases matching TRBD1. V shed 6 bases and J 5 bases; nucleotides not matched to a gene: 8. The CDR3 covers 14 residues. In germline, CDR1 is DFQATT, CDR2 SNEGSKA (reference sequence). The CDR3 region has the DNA TGCAGTGCCGCGACAGGGGGGTCGGATCAGCCCCAGCATTTT. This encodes CSAATGGSDQPQHF.

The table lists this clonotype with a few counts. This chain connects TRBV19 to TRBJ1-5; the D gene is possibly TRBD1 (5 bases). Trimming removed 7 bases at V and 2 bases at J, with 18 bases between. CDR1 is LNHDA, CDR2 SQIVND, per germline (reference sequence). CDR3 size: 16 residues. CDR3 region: CASMGQGGVGNQPQHF. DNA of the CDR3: TGTGCCAGTATGGGGCAGGGAGGAGTGGGCAATCAGCCCCAGCATTTT. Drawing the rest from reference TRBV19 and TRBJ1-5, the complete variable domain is DGGITQSPKYLFRKEGQNVTLSCEQNLNHDAMYWYRQDPGQGLRLIYYSQIVNDFQKGDIAEGYSVSREKKESFPLTVTSAQKNPTAFYLCASMGQGGVGNQPQHFGDGTRLSIL.

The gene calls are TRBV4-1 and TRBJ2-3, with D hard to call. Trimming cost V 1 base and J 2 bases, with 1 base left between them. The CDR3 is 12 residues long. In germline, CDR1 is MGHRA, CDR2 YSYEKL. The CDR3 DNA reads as TGCGCCAGCAGCCAAGTCACAGATACGCAGTATTTT. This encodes CASSQVTDTQYF.

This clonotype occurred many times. CDR3 in amino acids: CASSPFGGGSNTGELFF. The CDR3 coding sequence is TGCGCCAGCAGCCCCTTTGGGGGCGGGAGTAACACCGGGGAGCTGTTTTTT. V gene TRBV5-1 combines with J gene TRBJ2-2; D is possibly TRBD2 (7 bases). CDR3 length equals 17 residues. The germline V and J ends were trimmed by 4 bases and 2 bases, with 18 bases remaining between them. CDR1 and CDR2 from the germline V gene are SGHRS and YFSETQ.

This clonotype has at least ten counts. The CDR3 spells CASSFLRFVNTEAFF. The DNA of the CDR3 is TGTGCCAGCAGCTTCCTCCGATTCGTGAACACTGAAGCTTTCTTT. J is TRBJ1-1 and V is TRBV7-2; D is undetermined. This CDR3 has 15 amino acids. V was cut by 3 bases and J by 0 bases, with 11 bases left in between. Germline CDR1 and CDR2: SGHTA and FQGNSA.

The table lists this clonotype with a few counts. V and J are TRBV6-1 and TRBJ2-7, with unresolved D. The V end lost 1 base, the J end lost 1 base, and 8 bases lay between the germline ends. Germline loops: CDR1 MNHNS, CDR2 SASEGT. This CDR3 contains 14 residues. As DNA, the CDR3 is TGTGCCAGCAGTGAAGTAGGCAGGTCCTACGAGCAGTACTTC. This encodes CASSEVGRSYEQYF.

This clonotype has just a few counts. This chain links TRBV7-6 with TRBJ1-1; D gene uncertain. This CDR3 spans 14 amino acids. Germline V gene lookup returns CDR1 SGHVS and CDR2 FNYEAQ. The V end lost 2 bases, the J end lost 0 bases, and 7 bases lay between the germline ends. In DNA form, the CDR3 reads TGTGCCAGCAGCTTAATGGAGTTGAACACTGAAGCTTTCTTT. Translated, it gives CASSLMELNTEAFF.